The 6 T cell receptor beta chains in this list originate from one sample, sequenced in a study of cytomegalovirus exposure and HLA in healthy donors. 13 Jbeta primers and 60 Vbeta primers were used for the PCR. The repertoire was sequenced with immunoSEQ multiplex PCR; TCRdb's copy has only in-frame clones and lacks some. The sample has about 160,000 clones, about two thirds seen once; the top ten hold 4.5%. The sample consisted of PBMCs. The receptors stem from a woman between 18 and 29 years old in good health and CMV-seropositive.

This clone was seen a handful of times. The chain uses TRBV7-2 and TRBJ2-5, with 7 positions matching TRBD1. Germline V gene data show CDR1 as SGHTA and CDR2 as FQGNSA. J was trimmed by 3 bases and V by 5 bases; bases with no gene match: 6. This CDR3 contains 14 residues. For the CDR3, the DNA is TGTGCCAGCAGCGCGACAGGGCGTAAAGAGACCCAGTACTTC. Its protein is CASSATGRKETQYF.

In its sample, this clone was seen a few times. The chain couples TRBV28 to TRBJ1-5; 8 bases map to TRBD1. Trimming at V came to 3 bases and at J to 6 bases, leaving 7 bases not matched to a gene. Germline values: CDR1 MDHEN, CDR2 SYDVKM. The length of the CDR3 is 15 residues. CDR3: CASSFAGTGFQPQHF. The CDR3 DNA follows: TGTGCCAGCAGTTTCGCCGGGACAGGCTTTCAGCCCCAGCATTTT.

With respect to this clone: Other DNA sequences in the sample encode the same CDR3. This rearrangement joins TRBV27 to TRBJ2-1; maybe TRBD2 (6 bases). The V end was cut by 3 bases, the J end by 6 bases, with 21 bases between. The CDR3 has 17 residues. CDR1 and CDR2 from the germline V gene are MNHEY and SMNVEV (reference sequence). The CDR3 nucleotides read TGTGCCAGCAGTTTCCGCAACACCGGGACTGCCCCCAATGAGCAGTTCTTC. The encoded protein is CASSFRNTGTAPNEQFF.

V and J are TRBV4-3 and TRBJ1-2; TRBD1 matches 9 bases. The germline V gene encodes CDR1 LGHNA and CDR2 YSLEER. J lost 2 bases, V lost 0 bases, and 7 bases had no gene match. The CDR3 totals 17 residues. The CDR3 region has the DNA TGCGCCAGCAGCCAAGACCCTGGACAGGGGCGGAACTATGGCTACACCTTC. This gives the protein CASSQDPGQGRNYGYTF.

This clone came up a few times. The chain recombines TRBV7-8 with TRBJ2-2, with 9 bases that match TRBD1. This CDR3 comprises 16 residues. Germline CDR1 and CDR2: SGHVS and FQNEAQ. J was trimmed by 4 bases and V by 5 bases; bases with no gene match: 8. CDR3: CASSRNRGLGTGELFF. The CDR3 DNA follows: TGTGCCAGCAGCCGGAACAGGGGGCTGGGCACCGGGGAGCTGTTTTTT.

This clone was recorded only once. The V gene is TRBV2, the J gene TRBJ2-1; 9 positions agree with TRBD2. V was pared by 8 bases and J by 3 bases, with 8 bases of the junction left unmatched. From germline, CDR1 is SNHLY and CDR2 FYNNEI. The CDR3 loop spans 15 amino acids. This chain's CDR3 is CASRVELAGYNEQFF. CDR3 nucleotides: TGTGCCAGCCGGGTCGAACTAGCGGGCTACAATGAGCAGTTCTTC.